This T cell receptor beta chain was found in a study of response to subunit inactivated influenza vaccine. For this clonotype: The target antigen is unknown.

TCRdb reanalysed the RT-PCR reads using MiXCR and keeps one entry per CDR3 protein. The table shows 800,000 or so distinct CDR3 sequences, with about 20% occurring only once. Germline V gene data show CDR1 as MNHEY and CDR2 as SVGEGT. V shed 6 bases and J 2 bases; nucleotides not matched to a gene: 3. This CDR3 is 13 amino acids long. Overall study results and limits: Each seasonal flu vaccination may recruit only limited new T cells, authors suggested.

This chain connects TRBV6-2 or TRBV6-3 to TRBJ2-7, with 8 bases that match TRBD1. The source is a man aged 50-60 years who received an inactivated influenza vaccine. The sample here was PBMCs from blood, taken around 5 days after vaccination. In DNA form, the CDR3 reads TGTGCCAGCAGGACAGGGGTCCCCTACGAGCAGTACTTC. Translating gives CASRTGVPYEQYF.